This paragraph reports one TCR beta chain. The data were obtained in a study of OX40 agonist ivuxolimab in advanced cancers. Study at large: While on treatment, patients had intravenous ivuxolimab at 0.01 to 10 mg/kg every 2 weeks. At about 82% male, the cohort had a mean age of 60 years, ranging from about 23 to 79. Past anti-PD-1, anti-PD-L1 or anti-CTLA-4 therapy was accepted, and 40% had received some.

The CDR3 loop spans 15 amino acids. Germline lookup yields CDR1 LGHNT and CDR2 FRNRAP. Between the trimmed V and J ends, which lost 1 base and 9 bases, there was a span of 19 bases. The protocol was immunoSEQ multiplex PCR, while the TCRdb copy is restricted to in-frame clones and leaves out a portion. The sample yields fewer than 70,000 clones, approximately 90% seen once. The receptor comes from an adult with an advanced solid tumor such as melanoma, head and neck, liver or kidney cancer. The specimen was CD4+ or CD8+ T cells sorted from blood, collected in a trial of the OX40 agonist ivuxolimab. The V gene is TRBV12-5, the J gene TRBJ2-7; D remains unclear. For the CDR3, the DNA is TGTGCTAGTGGTTTGGACCTTCTGGGTGATAAGAGGCAGTACGTC. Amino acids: CASGLDLLGDKRQYV.